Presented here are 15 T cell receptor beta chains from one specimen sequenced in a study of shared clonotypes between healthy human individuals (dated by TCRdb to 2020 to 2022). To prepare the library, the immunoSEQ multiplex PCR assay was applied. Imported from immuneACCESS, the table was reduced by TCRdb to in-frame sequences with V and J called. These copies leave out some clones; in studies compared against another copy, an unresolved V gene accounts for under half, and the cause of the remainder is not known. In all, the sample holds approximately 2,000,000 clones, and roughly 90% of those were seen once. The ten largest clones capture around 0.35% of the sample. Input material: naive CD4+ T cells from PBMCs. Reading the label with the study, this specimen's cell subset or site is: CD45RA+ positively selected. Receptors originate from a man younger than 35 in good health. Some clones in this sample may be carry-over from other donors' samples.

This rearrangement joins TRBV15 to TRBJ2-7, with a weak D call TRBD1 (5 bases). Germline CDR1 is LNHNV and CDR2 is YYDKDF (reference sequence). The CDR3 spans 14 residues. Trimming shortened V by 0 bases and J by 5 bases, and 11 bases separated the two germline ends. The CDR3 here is CATSRDRAQNEQYF. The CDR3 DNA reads TGTGCCACCAGCAGAGACAGGGCTCAGAACGAGCAGTACTTC.

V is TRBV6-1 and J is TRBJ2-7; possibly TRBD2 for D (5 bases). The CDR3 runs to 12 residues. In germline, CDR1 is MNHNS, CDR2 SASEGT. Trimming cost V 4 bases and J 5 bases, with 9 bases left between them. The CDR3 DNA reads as TGTGCCAGCAGTGTTAAGGGAGACGAGCAGTACTTC. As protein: CASSVKGDEQYF.

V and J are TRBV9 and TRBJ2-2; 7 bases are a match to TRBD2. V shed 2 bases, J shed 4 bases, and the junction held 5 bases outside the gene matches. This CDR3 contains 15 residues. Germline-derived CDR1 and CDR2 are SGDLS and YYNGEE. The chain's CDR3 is CASSVQGGFTGELFF. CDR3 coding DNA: TGTGCCAGCAGCGTCCAGGGAGGGTTCACCGGGGAGCTGTTTTTT.

DNA for the CDR3: TGTGCCTGGAGTGTAGGGGCAGCCGGATATCAGCCCCAGCATTTT. Its translation: CAWSVGAAGYQPQHF. This chain uses TRBV30 with TRBJ1-5; TRBD1 might be the D (5 bases). This CDR3 contains 15 residues. The V gene's germline CDR1 is GTSNPN and CDR2 SVGIG (reference sequence). Trimming stripped 0 bases from V and 5 bases from J, with 14 bases between. Variable domain in full (rest from reference TRBV30 and TRBJ1-5): SQTIHQWPATLVQPVGSPLSLECTVEGTSNPNLYWYRQAAGRGLQLLFYSVGIGQISSEVPQNLSASRPQDRQFILSSKKLLLSDSGFYLCAWSVGAAGYQPQHFGDGTRLSIL.

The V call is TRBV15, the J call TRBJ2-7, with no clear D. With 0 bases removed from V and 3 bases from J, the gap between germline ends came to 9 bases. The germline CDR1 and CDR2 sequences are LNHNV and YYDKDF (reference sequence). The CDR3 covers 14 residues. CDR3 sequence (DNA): TGTGCCACCAGCAGAGATATCGACTTCTACGAGCAGTACTTC. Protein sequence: CATSRDIDFYEQYF.

For the CDR3, the DNA is TGCGCCAGCAGCCAAGATGTAAGCGGCACAGATACGCAGTATTTT. Its translation: CASSQDVSGTDTQYF. The gene calls are TRBV4-3 and TRBJ2-3; the D is unclear. Trimming stripped 0 bases from V and 1 base from J, with 8 bases between. The CDR3 is made up of 15 amino acids. Germline V gene data show CDR1 as LGHNA and CDR2 as YSLEER.

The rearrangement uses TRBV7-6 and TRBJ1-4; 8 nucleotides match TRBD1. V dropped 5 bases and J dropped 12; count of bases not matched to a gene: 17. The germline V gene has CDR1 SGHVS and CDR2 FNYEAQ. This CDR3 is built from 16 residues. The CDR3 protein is CASSPSLGAGGEELFF. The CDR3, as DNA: TGTGCCAGCAGCCCTAGCCTTGGGGCAGGGGGCGAGGAACTGTTTTTT.

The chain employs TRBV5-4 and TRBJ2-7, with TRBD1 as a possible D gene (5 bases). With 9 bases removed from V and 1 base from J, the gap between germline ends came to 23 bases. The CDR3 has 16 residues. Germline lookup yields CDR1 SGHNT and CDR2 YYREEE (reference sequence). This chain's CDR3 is CATRVAPRAGSYEQYF. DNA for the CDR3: TGTGCCACCCGTGTGGCTCCGAGAGCAGGGTCCTACGAGCAGTACTTC.

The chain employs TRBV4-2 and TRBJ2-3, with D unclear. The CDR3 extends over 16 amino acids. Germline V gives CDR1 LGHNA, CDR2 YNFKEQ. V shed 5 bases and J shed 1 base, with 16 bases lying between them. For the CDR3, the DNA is TGTGCCAGCAGCTTAGCAAGCTGGGTCGGCACAGATACGCAGTATTTT. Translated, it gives CASSLASWVGTDTQYF.

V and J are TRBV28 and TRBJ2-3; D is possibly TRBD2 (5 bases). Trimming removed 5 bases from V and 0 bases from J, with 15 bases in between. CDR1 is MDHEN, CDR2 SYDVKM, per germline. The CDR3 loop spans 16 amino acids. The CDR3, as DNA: TGTGCCAGCAGTCCGTCTCTAGGACTTAGCACAGATACGCAGTATTTT. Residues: CASSPSLGLSTDTQYF.

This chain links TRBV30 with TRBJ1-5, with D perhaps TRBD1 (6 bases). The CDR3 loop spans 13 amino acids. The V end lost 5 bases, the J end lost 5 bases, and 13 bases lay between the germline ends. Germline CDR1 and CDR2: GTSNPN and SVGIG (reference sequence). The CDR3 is CAWDRDTHQPQHF. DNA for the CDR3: TGTGCCTGGGACCGGGACACCCATCAGCCCCAGCATTTT.

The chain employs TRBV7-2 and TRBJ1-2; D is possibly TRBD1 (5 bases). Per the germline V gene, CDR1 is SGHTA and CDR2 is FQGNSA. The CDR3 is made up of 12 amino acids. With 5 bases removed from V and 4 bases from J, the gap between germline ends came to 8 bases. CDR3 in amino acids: CASSRGFYGYTF. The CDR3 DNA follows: TGTGCCAGCAGCAGGGGATTCTATGGCTACACCTTC. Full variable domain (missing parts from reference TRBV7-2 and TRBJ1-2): GAGVSQSPSNKVTEKGKDVELRCDPISGHTALYWYRQSLGQGLEFLIYFQGNSAPDKSGLPSDRFSAERTGGSVSTLTIQRTQQEDSAVYLCASSRGFYGYTFGSGTRLTVV.

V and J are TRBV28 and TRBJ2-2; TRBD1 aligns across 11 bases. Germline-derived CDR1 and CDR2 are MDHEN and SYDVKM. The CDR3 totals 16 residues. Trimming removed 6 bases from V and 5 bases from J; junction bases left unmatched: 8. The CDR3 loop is CASRRTGGIETGELFF. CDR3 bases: TGTGCCAGCAGACGGACAGGGGGCATAGAAACCGGGGAGCTGTTTTTT.

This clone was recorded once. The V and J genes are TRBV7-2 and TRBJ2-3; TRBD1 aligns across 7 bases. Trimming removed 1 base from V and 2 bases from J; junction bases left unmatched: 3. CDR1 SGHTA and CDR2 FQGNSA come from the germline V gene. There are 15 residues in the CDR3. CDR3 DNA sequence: TGTGCCAGCAGCTTAGGGGGACAGCACACAGATACGCAGTATTTT. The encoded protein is CASSLGGQHTDTQYF.

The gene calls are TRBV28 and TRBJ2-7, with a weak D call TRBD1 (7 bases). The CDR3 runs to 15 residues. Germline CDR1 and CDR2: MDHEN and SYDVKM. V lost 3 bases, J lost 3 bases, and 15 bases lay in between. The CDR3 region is CASSFRARGVYEQYF. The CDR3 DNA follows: TGTGCCAGCAGTTTCCGGGCCAGGGGGGTCTACGAGCAGTACTTC. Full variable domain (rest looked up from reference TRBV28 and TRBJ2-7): DVKVTQSSRYLVKRTGEKVFLECVQDMDHENMFWYRQDPGLGLRLIYFSYDVKMKEKGDIPEGYSVSREKKERFSLILESASTNQTSMYLCASSFRARGVYEQYFGPGTRLTVT.